The T cell receptor beta chain described here comes from a study of blood T cell repertoires in COVID-19. Study context: Acute-phase and convalescent COVID-19 samples originated in the United States, Italy and Spain. PBMCs, B-cell-depleted T cells, or T cells provided the cDNA or gDNA that made up the material.

The germline V gene encodes CDR1 SGDLS and CDR2 YYNGEE. Between the trimmed V and J ends, which lost 1 base and 5 bases, there was a span of 9 bases. The CDR3 totals 13 residues. As handled by the study authors: The assay estimated nucleated cells by amplifying reference gene primers. Libraries were prepared by immunoSEQ multiplex PCR; TCRdb keeps only in-frame clonotypes and omits some of them. V, J and clone size were drawn from that table, and D and trimming were deduced from the DNA. The table shows approximately 110,000 clones, with over 70% occurring only once. The receptor comes from a man in his fifties with acute or convalescent COVID-19. Sequencing was performed on peripheral blood. This chain links TRBV9 with TRBJ1-1, with D possibly matching TRBD1 (5 bases). Written as DNA, the CDR3 is TGTGCCAGCAGCGTACGTGGGGGGACTGAAGCTTTCTTT. This codes for CASSVRGGTEAFF. The full variable domain, rest sourced from reference TRBV9 and TRBJ1-1, is DSGVTQTPKHLITATGQRVTLRCSPRSGDLSVYWYQQSLDQGLQFLIQYYNGEERAKGNILERFSAQQFPDLHSELNLSSLELGDSALYFCASSVRGGTEAFFGQGTRLTVV.